This T cell receptor (beta chain) originates from a study of blood T cell repertoires in COVID-19. Here immunoSEQ multiplex PCR was the method, and the copy in TCRdb shows in-frame clones only, minus some. The sample yields under 250,000 clones, roughly 85% seen once. V lost 3 bases, J lost 2 bases, and 10 bases lay in between. The germline CDR1 and CDR2 sequences are KGHSH and LQKENI. This CDR3 contains 14 residues. Sequences were obtained from PBMCs or T cells enriched from blood (not recorded which). The V gene is TRBV18, the J gene TRBJ1-2; D is unresolved. The origin of this receptor is a woman aged 45-60 years with acute COVID-19. Written as DNA, the CDR3 is TGTGCCAGCTCACCGGGCGAAATAAACTATGGCTACACCTTC. Amino acids: CASSPGEINYGYTF.